The 6 T cell receptor beta chains given below trace back to one sample, sequenced in a study of blood T cell repertoires in COVID-19. The method was immunoSEQ multiplex PCR; TCRdb's version includes in-frame clones alone and lacks a portion of them. This sample has about 63,000 clones; 75% to 80% occur once, and the top ten carry roughly 47%. Sequencing was performed on peripheral blood. The receptor source for this set is an elderly woman with acute or convalescent COVID-19.

The chain uses TRBV23-1 and TRBJ2-7; weak D call: TRBD2 (7 bases). TRBV23-1 is reported as an ORF; its role is uncertain. CDR3 size: 17 residues. Trimming cost V 1 base and J 1 base, with 17 bases left between them. The CDR3 DNA reads as TGCGCCAGCAGTCAATTGGGGGGGGCAGGTAAGTCCTACGAGCAGTACTTC. Amino acids: CASSQLGGAGKSYEQYF.

The chain employs TRBV5-1 and TRBJ2-5; 9 nucleotides match TRBD1. Per the germline V gene, CDR1 is SGHRS and CDR2 is YFSETQ. Germline trimming cut 4 bases from V and 2 bases from J; bases unmatched to any gene: 3. The CDR3 spans 14 residues. The CDR3 DNA is TGCGCCAGCAGCCCTGGGACAGGGCAAGAGACCCAGTACTTC. This encodes CASSPGTGQETQYF.

The chain carries TRBV6-2 or TRBV6-3 and TRBJ2-3, with D perhaps TRBD2 (6 bases). V lost 5 bases and J lost 0, with 9 bases in between. Per the germline V gene, CDR1 is MNHEY and CDR2 is SVGEGT. The CDR3 is 14 residues long. The CDR3 DNA sequence: TGTGCCAGCAGTCGACTAGGAAGCACAGATACGCAGTATTTT. Translated, it gives CASSRLGSTDTQYF.

This chain uses TRBV5-1 with TRBJ2-7; TRBD2 matches at 10 bases. V was pared by 4 bases and J by 4 bases, with 8 bases of the junction left unmatched. CDR3 length equals 15 residues. Germline V gives CDR1 SGHRS, CDR2 YFSETQ. CDR3 nucleotide sequence: TGCGCCAGCAGCCGGGAAGCGGGAGGGCCGTACGAGCAGTACTTC. The encoded protein is CASSREAGGPYEQYF. Variable domain in full (rest from reference TRBV5-1 and TRBJ2-7): KAGVTQTPRYLIKTRGQQVTLSCSPISGHRSVSWYQQTPGQGLQFLFEYFSETQRNKGNFPGRFSGRQFSNSRSEMNVSTLELGDSALYLCASSREAGGPYEQYFGPGTRLTVT.

The chain combines TRBV11-1 with TRBJ2-4, with 8 bases identical to TRBD2. Germline CDR1 SGHAT, CDR2 FQDESV (reference sequence). The CDR3 is 15 residues long. Trimming took 4 bases from V and 0 from J; bases not matched to a gene: 2. The CDR3 DNA reads TGTGCCAGCAGCTCCGCGGGGGGAGCCAAAAACATTCAGTACTTC. Translated: CASSSAGGAKNIQYF.

The rearrangement joins TRBV29-1 to TRBJ1-3, with unresolved D. From germline, CDR1 is SQVTM and CDR2 ANQGSEA. V lost 3 bases and J 3 bases, leaving 3 bases between the germline ends. This CDR3 has 11 residues. CDR3 sequence (DNA): TGCAGCGTTGACGGTGGAAACACCATATATTTT. The encoded protein is CSVDGGNTIYF.